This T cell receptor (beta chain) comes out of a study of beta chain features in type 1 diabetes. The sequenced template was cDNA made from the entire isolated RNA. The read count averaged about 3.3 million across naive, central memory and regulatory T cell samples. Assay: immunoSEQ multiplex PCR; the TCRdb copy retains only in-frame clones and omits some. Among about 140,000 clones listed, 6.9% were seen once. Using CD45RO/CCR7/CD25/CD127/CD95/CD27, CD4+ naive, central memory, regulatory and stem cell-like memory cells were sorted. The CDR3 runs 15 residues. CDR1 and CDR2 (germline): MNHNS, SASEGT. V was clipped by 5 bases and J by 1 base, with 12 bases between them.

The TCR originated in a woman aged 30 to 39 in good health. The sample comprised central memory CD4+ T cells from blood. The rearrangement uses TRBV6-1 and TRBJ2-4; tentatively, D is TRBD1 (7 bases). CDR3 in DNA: TGTGCCAGCAGTCGGTCAGGGGGGGCCAAAAACATTCAGTACTTC. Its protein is CASSRSGGAKNIQYF.